The clone carrying this TCR beta chain was found once. Germline CDR1 and CDR2: LGHDT and YNNKEL (reference sequence). The V segment lost 1 base and the J segment 0 bases; nucleotides outside the gene matches: 0. CDR3 length: 16 residues. The sample originates from a study of blood T cell repertoires in COVID-19. Authors' methods: Estimation of nucleated cell counts relied on the amplification of reference gene primers. The repertoire was sequenced with immunoSEQ multiplex PCR; TCRdb's copy has only in-frame clones and lacks some. The DNA was the basis for D and trimming; V, J and clone size are from that table. Of about 200,000 clones detected, roughly nine tenths appear once; the ten largest clones hold roughly 0.78%.

The clonotype comes from a woman between 65 and 79 years old with acute or convalescent COVID-19. Specimen: peripheral blood. V and J are TRBV3-1 (or the pseudogene TRBV3-2) and TRBJ1-3; 10 bases align to TRBD1. Here the CDR3 reads CASSQGQGASGNTIYF. DNA of the CDR3: TGTGCCAGCAGCCAAGGACAGGGGGCCTCTGGAAACACCATATATTTT.